This record looks at one TCR beta chain sequence and its context. This clonotype occurred many times. The target of this receptor is not known. Within one base of it there is no much larger clone, and no base qualities were kept. V is clipped by 6 bases and J by 13 bases, and the sequence between their germline boundaries is 13 bases long. The germline V gene (reference sequence) supplies CDR1 MNHNY and CDR2 SVGAGI. CDR3 length: 11 amino acids, cysteine to phenylalanine. The retained sequence is limited to the CDR3, 33 bases, with the frame set at the first base. The data originate from a study of CD8 T cells in ankylosing spondylitis (dated by TCRdb to the late 2010s). For the wider study: The study profiled T cell receptor beta repertoires in healthy donors and ankylosing spondylitis patients to find disease-linked TCR variants. Peripheral blood was sampled, and synovial fluid was additionally collected from ankylosing spondylitis patients. The full study cohort was made up of over 20 ankylosing spondylitis patients and 95 to 130 healthy donors. Study-wide findings and limitations: Some of the motif variants had been reported before in the synovial fluid and blood of reactive arthritis patients, a finding that suggests common disease-initiation mechanisms. The disease-linked clones showed a CD8+ phenotype and occurred at relatively low frequencies in peripheral blood. Blood from ankylosing spondylitis patients appeared to be characterized by a TCR beta motif made up of under ten highly homologous amino acid variants. The disease-linked clones were reported to be significantly enriched in matched synovial fluid samples from ankylosing spondylitis patients.

The sequencing machine was an Illumina HiSeq 2500. Quantitative 5'-RACE with molecular barcodes was used to prepare TCR beta libraries. Turning to the authors' computational methods: Disease-linked TCR variants were identified with a new computational method built on a probabilistic model of VDJ rearrangement. In TCRdb, the public reads were trimmed at Q25 with fastp and aligned with MiXCR, with productive beta chains retained. CDR3 protein sequences are deduplicated, and each keeps its most common genes and DNA. These V and J calls rely on TCRdb rather than the paper's analysis. For this sample the table gives 200,000 to 300,000 distinct CDR3 sequences, of which roughly 8.6% were detected only once. Clones ranked in the top ten supply about 6.8% of the sample.

This chain joins TRBV6-6 to TRBJ1-5; the D gene is perhaps TRBD1, from 5 matching bases. The material sequenced was blood, either unsorted or a sorted T cell fraction (not recorded which). The source of this sequence is a male donor with ankylosing spondylitis or in good health (not recorded which). The CDR3 protein: CASRKGWGQHF. The DNA reads TGTGCCAGCAGAAAGGGCTGGGGGCAGCATTTT.